This T cell receptor (beta chain) was profiled in a study of blood T cell repertoires in COVID-19. Only in-frame clones appear in the TCRdb table, and some are missing; sequencing was by immunoSEQ multiplex PCR. The sample lists about 270,000 clones, around 84% seen once, with 1.4% to 1.5% in the top ten. Germline trimming cut 3 bases from V and 4 bases from J; bases unmatched to any gene: 7. The CDR3 is 16 amino acids. In germline, CDR1 is MDHEN, CDR2 SYDVKM. The gene calls are TRBV28 and TRBJ2-3; 10 nucleotides agree with TRBD2. The sample consisted of peripheral blood. The clonotype comes from a human donor with COVID-19, enrolled during active disease. The donor label of this sample is uncertain. The CDR3 nucleotides are TGTGCCAGCAGTTTCCAAGCGGGAGGGCGGGCAGATACGCAGTATTTT. Amino acids: CASSFQAGGRADTQYF.